This entry describes one T cell receptor beta chain. CDR3 length: 11 amino acids. V dropped 3 bases and J dropped 1 base, with 4 bases sitting between them. Germline CDR1 and CDR2: DFQATT and SNEGSKA (reference sequence). Profiled with immunoSEQ multiplex PCR; TCRdb holds only in-frame clones, not every one. Of fewer than 20,000 clones listed, around 35% are singletons. This entry comes from a study of graft-versus-host responses after intestinal transplantation. Study-level points and caveats: In recipient marrow, GvH clones were found, and some appeared first in ileum or blood.

The sample consisted of alloreactive CD4+ T cells from a mixed lymphocyte reaction culture, taken before intestinal transplant. Subset given: CFSE-low proliferating T cells sorted from approximately six-day pre-transplant mixed lymphocyte reaction (GvH or HvG direction). The chain joins TRBV20-1 to TRBJ2-7; the D is unclear. This receptor was obtained from a human patient who received an intestinal transplant. The CDR3 spells CSASKSYEQYF. The CDR3 DNA reads as TGCAGTGCTAGTAAGTCCTACGAGCAGTACTTC.